The sequence of this T cell receptor beta chain was determined in a study of cytomegalovirus exposure and HLA in healthy donors. With 60 Vbeta and 13 Jbeta primers, the PCR was carried out. Repertoires were generated with immunoSEQ multiplex PCR, while TCRdb's copy carries only in-frame clones and drops some. The sample lists hundreds of thousands of clones; approximately 90% were seen once. Whereas donors were nominally healthy upon sampling, unrecorded immune exposures were probable. Comment on this clone: What it recognizes is unknown.

V lost 3 bases to trimming and J lost 8 bases; unmatched junction nucleotides: 4. The CDR3 extends over 12 amino acids. In germline, CDR1 is SSHAT, CDR2 FNYEAQ (reference sequence). Findings and limits, study-wide: Productive rates of about 90% or about 30% were seen for most TCR beta V segments in an earlier analysis. An analysis that came later showed most CMV-associated TCR beta chains appearing HLA-restricted. A missense variant in DCLRE1C was later tied to TCR beta V- and J-gene trimming.

This TCR came from a woman aged 18-35 years in good health and CMV-seronegative. The V call is TRBV7-7, the J call TRBJ2-7, with 7 bases lining up with TRBD2. Sequenced material: PBMCs. The CDR3 loop is CASSFGGGKQYF. In nucleotides, the CDR3 is TGTGCCAGCAGCTTTGGGGGAGGGAAGCAGTACTTC.